These 6 T cell receptor beta chains originate from one sample sequenced in a study of memory CD4+ T cells and cytomegalovirus serostatus. The sort gate was single viable CD3+CD4+CD8-CD45RO+ cells for memory CD4+ T cells. Here immunoSEQ multiplex PCR was the method, and the copy in TCRdb shows in-frame clones only, minus some. The sample holds under 55,000 clones; 83% are singletons and the top ten take roughly 2%. Material for sequencing was memory CD4+ T cells from blood. The source is an adult in good health and CMV-seropositive.

This chain links TRBV11-1 with TRBJ2-3; tentatively, D is TRBD2 (6 bases). V lost 8 bases and J 2 bases, leaving 17 bases between the germline ends. The CDR3 covers 15 residues. Germline V gene data show CDR1 as SGHAT and CDR2 as FQDESV (reference sequence). The CDR3 spells CASSLGRRYTDTQYF. In DNA, the CDR3 is TGTGCCAGCTCCCTTGGGAGGCGGTACACAGATACGCAGTATTTT.

The rearrangement links TRBV7-7 to TRBJ2-2; D might be TRBD2 (6 bases). The V gene's germline CDR1 is SSHAT and CDR2 FNYEAQ (reference sequence). V was pared by 4 bases and J by 7 bases, with 16 bases between. The CDR3 contains 15 residues. CDR3 in amino acids: CASSSEWGGGGELFF. The CDR3 bases are TGTGCCAGCAGCTCAGAGTGGGGAGGAGGCGGGGAGCTGTTTTTT.

V gene TRBV27 combines with J gene TRBJ1-2; no reliable D call. Germline loops: CDR1 MNHEY, CDR2 SMNVEV (reference sequence). V lost 2 bases, J lost 10 bases, and 14 bases lay in between. The CDR3 runs to 13 residues. DNA of the CDR3: TGTGCCAGCAGTTTACGGGAGGGTAATGTCTACACCTTC. It yields the protein CASSLREGNVYTF.

This clone was seen only once. This chain joins TRBV18 and TRBJ2-1; D possibly uses TRBD1 or TRBD2 (5 bases each). This CDR3 has 15 residues. Germline loops: CDR1 KGHSH, CDR2 LQKENI. Trimming took 2 bases from V and 4 from J, leaving 12 bases between them. CDR3 sequence (DNA): TGTGCCAGCTCACCAGGGGGTCCTGGATACAATGAGCAGTTCTTC. Translated: CASSPGGPGYNEQFF. The full variable domain, in which reference TRBV18 and TRBJ2-1 provide the parts outside the CDR3, is NAGVMQNPRHLVRRRGQEARLRCSPMKGHSHVYWYRQLPEEGLKFMVYLQKENIIDESGMPKERFSAEFPKEGPSILRIQQVVRGDSAAYFCASSPGGPGYNEQFFGPGTRLTVL.

The chain uses TRBV6-1 and TRBJ1-5; D not resolved. The germline V and J ends were trimmed by 7 bases and 0 bases, with 4 bases remaining between them. Germline V gene data show CDR1 as MNHNS and CDR2 as SASEGT. The CDR3 contains 12 residues. In DNA form, the CDR3 reads TGTGCCAGCACCGATAGCAATCAGCCCCAGCATTTT. Translated, it gives CASTDSNQPQHF.

The chain has TRBV29-1 and TRBJ1-1; D ambiguous. The germline V and J ends were trimmed by 4 bases and 7 bases, with 13 bases remaining between them. The CDR3 runs 12 residues. Germline V gene data show CDR1 as SQVTM and CDR2 as ANQGSEA. The CDR3 region is CSVVRTTDEAFF. As DNA, the CDR3 is TGCAGCGTTGTGAGGACGACCGATGAAGCTTTCTTT.